These 4 T cell receptor beta chains share one sample of origin, sequenced in a study of blood T cell repertoires in COVID-19. Some clones are missing from TCRdb's copy, which holds only in-frame ones; the method was immunoSEQ multiplex PCR. In the table there are hundreds of thousands of clones, 65% to 90% of which are singletons. Sequencing input: peripheral blood. These receptor sequences come from a woman aged 50 to 60 with acute or convalescent COVID-19.

This clone has just one count. The chain recombines TRBV4-2 with TRBJ2-1, with D possibly matching TRBD2 (5 bases). The length of the CDR3 is 16 residues. Germline CDR1 and CDR2: LGHNA and YNFKEQ. The V end lost 0 bases, the J end lost 2 bases, and 11 bases lay between the germline ends. The CDR3 region has the DNA TGTGCCAGCAGCCAAGAAGGAACCGGGACCTACAATGAGCAGTTCTTC. Protein: CASSQEGTGTYNEQFF.

The chain employs TRBV5-4 and TRBJ1-1; no clear D gene. V lost 5 bases, J lost 1 base, and 9 bases lay in between. Germline values: CDR1 SGHNT, CDR2 YYREEE (reference sequence). The CDR3 totals 13 residues. CDR3 sequence reads: CASRHAQNTEAFF. The CDR3 DNA reads TGTGCCAGCAGACACGCCCAGAACACTGAAGCTTTCTTT.

The chain links TRBV4-3 to TRBJ2-3, with D perhaps matching TRBD1 (5 bases). The V end was cut by 3 bases, the J end by 6 bases, with 13 bases between. CDR3 length equals 14 residues. Germline CDR1 LGHNA, CDR2 YSLEER. CDR3: CASSQLDISDTQYF. The CDR3 nucleotides are TGCGCCAGCAGCCAGCTGGACATCTCGGATACGCAGTATTTT.

The chain recombines TRBV7-2 with TRBJ1-4; 7 bases match TRBD1. The CDR3 runs to 14 residues. The trim removed 5 bases at V and 7 bases at J, leaving 7 bases unmatched. Germline V gene sequence: CDR1 SGHTA, CDR2 FQGNSA. CDR3 in amino acids: CASSLNWDSEKLFF. The CDR3 DNA sequence: TGTGCCAGCAGCCTAAACTGGGACAGTGAAAAACTGTTTTTT.